This T cell receptor (beta chain) was identified during a study of cytomegalovirus exposure and HLA in healthy donors. Whole-study context: In an earlier analysis, 90 million to 130 million unique TCR beta sequences were found from some 200 million T cells. General study findings and limits: Sequencing likely produced, as an artifact, a cluster of highly shared sequence variants. Cytomegalovirus association was assigned to some 160 TCR beta chains. Indistinguishable V segments such as TRBV6-2 and TRBV6-3 were excluded.

CDR3 length: 15 amino acids. V was pared by 4 bases and J by 4 bases, with 15 bases between. Germline V lookup: CDR1 SGHNT, CDR2 YYREEE (reference sequence). A note on this clone: What it binds is not known.

It was with 60 Vbeta and 13 Jbeta primers that the PCR ran. Generated by immunoSEQ multiplex PCR, the TCRdb table keeps only in-frame clones and is missing some. The sample has 150,000 to 200,000 clones, about three quarters seen once. The sequence came from a middle-aged woman in good health and CMV-seronegative. Sequencing was done on a sample of PBMCs. The chain is built from TRBV5-4 and TRBJ1-5; D may be TRBD1 (5 bases). The CDR3 nucleotides read TGTGCCAGCAGCAAAGGGGCAGGGCTGAATCAGCCCCAGCATTTT. Residues: CASSKGAGLNQPQHF.